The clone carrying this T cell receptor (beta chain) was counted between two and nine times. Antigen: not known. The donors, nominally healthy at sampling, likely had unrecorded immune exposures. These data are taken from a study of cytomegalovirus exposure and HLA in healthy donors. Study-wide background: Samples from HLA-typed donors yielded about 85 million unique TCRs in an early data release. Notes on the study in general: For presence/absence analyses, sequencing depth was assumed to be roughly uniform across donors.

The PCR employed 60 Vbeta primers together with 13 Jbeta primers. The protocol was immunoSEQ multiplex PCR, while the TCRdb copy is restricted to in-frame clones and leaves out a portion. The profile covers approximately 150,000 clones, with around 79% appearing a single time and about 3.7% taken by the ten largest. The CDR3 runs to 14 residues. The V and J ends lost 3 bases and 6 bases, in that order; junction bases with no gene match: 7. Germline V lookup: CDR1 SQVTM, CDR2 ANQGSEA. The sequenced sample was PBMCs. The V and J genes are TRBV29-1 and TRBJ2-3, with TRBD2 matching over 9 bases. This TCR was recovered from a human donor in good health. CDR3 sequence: CSVDGGGAPDTQYF. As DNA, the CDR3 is TGCAGCGTTGATGGCGGGGGGGCCCCTGATACGCAGTATTTT.